Described below is a single T cell receptor beta chain sequence and its context. The table lists this clonotype with a few counts. Its antigen is unknown. Per-base qualities were not stored, and no clone one base away is much larger. Amplification of TCR beta CDR3 regions was carried out from RNA transcripts. The TCR CDR3 was subjected to a first round of RT-PCR using the HTBI primer set and the Qiagen OneStep RT-PCR kit. Libraries were constructed in a second round of multiplex PCR, after which size selection and purification were carried out. Libraries were sequenced paired-end with 100 bp reads on an Illumina HiSeq2000. The source study handled its data this way. SOAPnuke was used to process the raw data, with reads discarded if the reads contained adapters or uncalled bases, had a mean Phred below 15, or lacked an exact constant-primer or identifier match. COPE v1.2.5 was used to merge high-quality paired reads, and clonotypes were defined as unique nucleotide sequences. MiTCR v1.1 was used to align the clonotypes against IMGT TRBV, TRBD and TRBJ reference segments. The analysis included only V-J combinations with a frequency above 0.0001, which together covered 99% to 99.2% of the repertoires. A TCS score was defined as the ratio of F50 (clonal expansion) to E x V (chaos), with BLOSUM62-based TCRdist applied between CDR3 peptides within each V-J. Welch's t-statistics and random forest reduced approximately 520 V-J features to 10 to 15, which were used in a naive Bayes classifier (R e1071). Through fastp at Q25 and MiXCR, TCRdb rebuilt clones from the public reads, retaining in-frame beta chains. Merged by CDR3 protein, the rows form single entries marked with the most common genes and DNA. Clone size and V and J calls follow TCRdb, not the original study. The sample profile shows around 240,000 distinct CDR3 sequences; about 14% of them were found once. 10% to 15% of the sample belongs to the ten largest clones.

The data derive from a study of T cells in Graves' hyperthyroidism and ophthalmopathy (dated 2019 in TCRdb). Regarding the research as a whole: Peripheral blood samples were taken at the time of initial diagnosis, prior to any treatment. To identify distinguishing TCR V-J signatures, a discovery cohort of around 100 patients was used, comprising under 45 with Graves' ophthalmopathy and some 60 with stable Graves' hyperthyroidism. The 100 discovery patients were randomly split 7:3 into training and test sets. Once sampling was done, hyperthyroidism patients were given methimazole at a starting dose of 30 mg daily, whereas ophthalmopathy patients were given high-dose intravenous methylprednisolone. In several Graves' hyperthyroidism patients, the study also compared T-cell repertoires from thyroid tissue with T-cell repertoires from blood. Prospective prediction of ophthalmopathy was tested in an independent validation cohort consisting of some 20 hyperthyroidism patients and some 16 patients who later progressed to ophthalmopathy. According to the paper, TCR Vbeta CDR3 sequencing was carried out on over 130 peripheral blood samples, which came from 40 to 45 ophthalmopathy, 75 to 80 hyperthyroidism and around 17 progressor patients. Paper-wide results and their limitations: A 13 V-J signature model separated ophthalmopathy from stable hyperthyroidism, with around 90% sensitivity and 81.08% specificity in cross-validation and 80%/75% in testing. Blood samples also contained most of the expanded thyroid clonotypes (frequency above 0.001), which suggests that blood repertoires may reflect thyroid immune responses. In validation, the model predicted progression to ophthalmopathy a median of about 6.8 months before onset, with about 64% sensitivity and roughly 73% specificity. No statistical method was used to fix the sample size in advance, and group allocation was not hidden from the investigators.

V is cut by 0 bases and J by 7 bases, and the space between the germline ends is 16 bases. The CDR3, cysteine through phenylalanine, is 16 amino acids long. The DNA shown is the 48-base CDR3, in frame from base 1. CDR1 and CDR2 were assigned from the germline V gene as ENHRY and SYGVKD. The hyperthyroidism patients were between 18 and 65 years old and newly diagnosed, with a disease duration of less than 2 months. Exclusion was applied to patients with uncontrolled infections, other autoimmune diseases, pregnancy or lactation. Diagnoses were established on the basis of clinical symptoms, serum thyroxine and TRAb, thyroid ultrasound, and orbital computed tomography. Blood from progressor patients was drawn when they were first diagnosed with hyperthyroidism, before any ophthalmopathy symptoms appeared. Ficoll-Paque density gradient centrifugation was used to isolate PBMCs from 9.5 to 10 ml of fresh peripheral blood. Progressor patients were initially diagnosed with Graves' hyperthyroidism and developed ophthalmopathy during follow-up. Total RNA was extracted with Trizol reagent, and quality was checked on an Agilent 2100 Bioanalyzer.

This receptor was identified in a woman aged 40 to 55 with Graves' hyperthyroidism that later progressed to Graves' ophthalmopathy. Sequenced: blood. This chain is built from TRBV10-3 and TRBJ2-1, and the D gene may be TRBD2, 5 bases matching. At the DNA level, the sequence is TGTGCCATCAGTGAGTCCAAGATAAAAGGACTTAATGAGCAGTTCTTC. This translates into CAISESKIKGLNEQFF.